The 9 T cell receptor beta chains listed next were all sequenced from one sample in a study of blood T cell repertoires in COVID-19. The protocol was immunoSEQ multiplex PCR, while the TCRdb copy is restricted to in-frame clones and leaves out a portion. The repertoire holds 270,000 or so clones, about nine tenths seen once, with around 2.9% in the top ten. What was sequenced was peripheral blood. The receptors were sampled from a woman in her twenties or thirties with active or convalescent COVID-19.

V usage is TRBV30 and J usage is TRBJ1-1, with D perhaps TRBD1 (5 bases). CDR3 size: 14 residues. Germline V CDR1 and CDR2: GTSNPN, SVGIG (reference sequence). V shed 3 bases and J shed 3 bases, with 14 bases lying between them. The CDR3 coding sequence is TGTGCCTGGAGCGGGGGGGACCTGGACACTGAAGCTTTCTTT. Protein: CAWSGGDLDTEAFF. The full variable domain, completed using reference TRBV30 and TRBJ1-1, is SQTIHQWPATLVQPVGSPLSLECTVEGTSNPNLYWYRQAAGRGLQLLFYSVGIGQISSEVPQNLSASRPQDRQFILSSKKLLLSDSGFYLCAWSGGDLDTEAFFGQGTRLTVV.

The V gene is TRBV24-1, the J gene TRBJ1-2; 8 nucleotides align to TRBD1. The CDR3 extends over 16 amino acids. Trimming removed 3 bases from V and 4 bases from J; junction bases left unmatched: 9. Germline CDR1 KGHDR, CDR2 SFDVKD. The CDR3 reads CATSDATGGKGYGYTF. The CDR3, as DNA: TGTGCCACCAGTGATGCCACAGGGGGAAAGGGCTATGGCTACACCTTC.

This chain links TRBV18 with TRBJ2-7; 9 bases map to TRBD1. CDR3 size: 14 residues. Looked up from germline, CDR1 is KGHSH and CDR2 is LQKENI. V lost 5 bases and J lost 5; bases outside the gene matches: 7. DNA for the CDR3: TGTGCCAGCTCATCCTCCGGGACAGGGCACGAGCAGTACTTC. It specifies CASSSSGTGHEQYF.

The chain joins TRBV3-1 (or the pseudogene TRBV3-2) to TRBJ2-3, with 15 bases lining up with TRBD2. The CDR3 contains 16 residues. J was trimmed by 5 bases and V by 4 bases; bases with no gene match: 4. Germline assignment: CDR1 LGHDT and CDR2 YNNKEL (reference sequence). The CDR3 reads CASSLRTSGGGDTQYF. DNA for the CDR3: TGTGCCAGCAGCCTGAGGACTAGCGGGGGGGGAGATACGCAGTATTTT.

The chain is built from TRBV30 and TRBJ1-3; D possibly corresponds to TRBD1 (5 bases). Trimming cost V 2 bases and J 4 bases, with 6 bases left between them. From germline, CDR1 is GTSNPN and CDR2 SVGIG (reference sequence). The CDR3 has 12 amino acids. CDR3 nucleotide sequence: TGTGCCTGGAGTCAGGGCGGAAACACCATATATTTT. This encodes CAWSQGGNTIYF.

The chain has TRBV7-2 and TRBJ2-1, with 7 bases matching TRBD1. CDR1 and CDR2 from the germline V gene are SGHTA and FQGNSA. The CDR3 contains 17 residues. The trim removed 5 bases at V and 7 bases at J, leaving 17 bases unmatched. The CDR3 spells CASSNDRATFFRNEQFF. The CDR3 DNA reads TGTGCCAGCAGCAATGACAGGGCCACTTTCTTCCGGAATGAGCAGTTCTTC.

The rearrangement links TRBV19 to TRBJ1-6, with 9 bases identical to TRBD1. The CDR3 contains 14 residues. J was trimmed by 9 bases and V by 5 bases; bases with no gene match: 5. The germline CDR1 and CDR2 sequences are LNHDA and SQIVND (reference sequence). The CDR3 bases are TGTGCCAGTAGTCGGACAGGGGAGGGTTCACCCCTCCACTTT. It translates to CASSRTGEGSPLHF.

The chain carries TRBV9 and TRBJ2-3; 8 nucleotides line up with TRBD2. Germline-derived CDR1 and CDR2 are SGDLS and YYNGEE. V dropped 5 bases and J dropped 0; count of bases not matched to a gene: 5. This CDR3 is 15 amino acids long. Here the CDR3 DNA reads TGTGCCAGCAGTCTTAGCGGGACTAGCACAGATACGCAGTATTTT. This codes for CASSLSGTSTDTQYF.

The chain recombines TRBV19 with TRBJ2-1, with 16 bases aligning to TRBD2. Per germline, CDR1 LNHDA and CDR2 SQIVND (reference sequence). The V and J ends lost 6 bases and 1 base, in that order; junction bases with no gene match: 6. The CDR3 consists of 18 residues. CDR3 sequence reads: CASSKGLAGGPSYNEQFF. CDR3 DNA sequence: TGTGCCAGTAGCAAGGGACTAGCGGGGGGGCCATCCTACAATGAGCAGTTCTTC.